The 19 T cell receptor beta chains listed next were all sequenced from one sample in a study of early T cells in non-severe SARS-CoV-2 infection. A single record per CDR3 protein comes from TCRdb applying MiXCR to the 5' RACE reads. The sample consists of roughly 30,000 distinct CDR3 sequences, 5.7% of them appearing once. Sequenced material: whole blood. Receptor source: an adult who was a healthcare worker with PCR-confirmed SARS-CoV-2 infection or an uninfected control (not recorded which).

This clonotype was counted at least ten times. The chain couples TRBV7-6 to TRBJ1-2; perhaps TRBD1 as D (6 bases). The CDR3 consists of 13 residues. Germline V CDR1 and CDR2: SGHVS, FNYEAQ. The V end was cut by 4 bases, the J end by 11 bases, with 17 bases between. The CDR3 nucleotides are TGTGCCAGCAGCTCCCGGACAGAGCGGGGTTACACCTTC. Protein: CASSSRTERGYTF.

This clonotype was detected many times. The rearrangement uses TRBV11-2 and TRBJ2-1, with D hard to call. Germline CDR1 is SGHAT and CDR2 is FQNNGV. This CDR3 has 16 amino acids. Trimming removed 0 bases at V and 4 bases at J, with 13 bases between. The chain's CDR3 is CASSLEGSPFYNEQFF. CDR3 bases: TGTGCCAGCAGCTTAGAAGGTTCTCCTTTTTACAATGAGCAGTTCTTC.

The sample holds many counts of this clonotype. V and J are TRBV28 and TRBJ2-7, with D perhaps being TRBD1 or TRBD2 (5 bases each). CDR3 length: 17 residues. With 6 bases removed from V and 1 base from J, the gap between germline ends came to 22 bases. Germline V gene lookup returns CDR1 MDHEN and CDR2 SYDVKM. The CDR3 region has the DNA TGTGCCAGCAGAGGTGATTCCGGGACCAAAGTTTCCTACGAGCAGTACTTC. Translating it yields CASRGDSGTKVSYEQYF.

The chain uses TRBV5-1 and TRBJ1-1, with 8 bases that match TRBD1. V shed 4 bases, J shed 3 bases, and the junction held 2 bases outside the gene matches. Per germline, CDR1 SGHRS and CDR2 YFSETQ. The CDR3 is 13 amino acids. CDR3 residues: CASSLTGDTEAFF. The CDR3 DNA is TGCGCCAGCAGCCTGACAGGGGACACTGAAGCTTTCTTT.

The rearrangement links TRBV27 to TRBJ2-4; D is ambiguous. CDR3 length: 14 amino acids. V lost 0 bases and J 6 bases, leaving 9 bases between the germline ends. Germline loops: CDR1 MNHEY, CDR2 SMNVEV (reference sequence). CDR3 sequence: CASSLSKSSNIQYF. The CDR3 DNA reads as TGTGCCAGCAGTTTATCGAAATCTTCAAACATTCAGTACTTC.

In its sample, this clonotype ranks as medium-sized. The V call is TRBV9, the J call TRBJ2-7, with 8 positions matching TRBD2. Per germline, CDR1 SGDLS and CDR2 YYNGEE. J gave up 4 bases and V 0 bases, and 6 bases lay outside the gene matches. The CDR3 has 15 residues. The CDR3 DNA follows: TGTGCCAGCAGCGTAGCCGCCCAGCGGGGGTACGAGCAGTACTTC. This encodes CASSVAAQRGYEQYF.

This clonotype occurred many times. The V call is TRBV4-3, the J call TRBJ1-6; no firm D call. The germline V and J ends were trimmed by 3 bases and 5 bases, with 17 bases remaining between them. CDR1 is LGHNA and CDR2 is YSLEER in the germline V gene. CDR3 length: 17 residues. CDR3 protein: CASSQDLFAVNNSPLHF. CDR3 sequence (DNA): TGCGCCAGCAGCCAGGATCTTTTTGCGGTTAATAATTCACCCCTCCACTTT.

This clonotype was detected many times. The J gene is TRBJ1-5, the V gene TRBV20-1; 7 nucleotides agree with TRBD1. CDR3 length equals 12 residues. Germline V gene sequence: CDR1 DFQATT, CDR2 SNEGSKA (reference sequence). Trimming at V came to 5 bases and at J to 5 bases, leaving 3 bases not matched to a gene. The CDR3 nucleotides read TGCAGTGCTGAAACAGGGGATCAGCCCCAGCATTTT. This translates into CSAETGDQPQHF.

A few counts support this clonotype. The rearrangement links TRBV6-2 or TRBV6-3 to TRBJ1-5; 7 bases fit TRBD1. Trimming cost V 6 bases and J 3 bases; bases outside gene matches: 14. The germline gives CDR1 MNHEY, CDR2 SVGEGT. This CDR3 region has 17 residues. CDR3 nucleotides: TGTGCCAGCAGGACCCGTGACAGGGATCCCCACAATCAGCCCCAGCATTTT. It specifies CASRTRDRDPHNQPQHF.

This clonotype is categorized as medium-sized. The gene calls are TRBV4-3 and TRBJ2-3; 8 nucleotides match TRBD2. Germline V CDR1 and CDR2: LGHNA, YSLEER. The CDR3 has 15 residues. V was clipped by 8 bases and J by 2 bases; unmatched bases: 9. The CDR3 is CASSYGGGNTDTQYF. The CDR3 bases are TGCGCCAGCTCCTACGGCGGGGGGAACACAGATACGCAGTATTTT.

The rearrangement links TRBV4-2 to TRBJ2-7; D is perhaps TRBD1 or TRBD2 (5 bases each). Germline-derived CDR1 and CDR2 are LGHNA and YNFKEQ. The V end was cut by 4 bases, the J end by 3 bases, with 13 bases between. The CDR3 runs to 14 residues. CDR3 nucleotides: TGTGCCAGCAGCCTCCGGGACCGAGACTACGAGCAGTACTTC. Translation gives CASSLRDRDYEQYF.

V gene TRBV7-2 combines with J gene TRBJ1-6; the match to TRBD1 covers 7 bases. The CDR3 spans 15 residues. V was pared by 0 bases and J by 12 bases, with 8 bases of the junction left unmatched. Per germline, CDR1 SGHTA and CDR2 FQGNSA. CDR3 in DNA: TGTGCCAGCAGCTTAGCCGGGACAGCCGCTGGACCCCTCCACTTT. It yields the protein CASSLAGTAAGPLHF.

The chain combines TRBV5-1 with TRBJ2-3; 7 positions match TRBD1. The CDR3 consists of 14 residues. The V gene's germline CDR1 is SGHRS and CDR2 YFSETQ. V was pared by 0 bases and J by 4 bases, with 2 bases of the junction left unmatched. DNA of the CDR3: TGCGCCAGCAGCTTGGCCGGGACAGCAGATACGCAGTATTTT. This codes for CASSLAGTADTQYF.

This clonotype was observed at least ten times. The chain links TRBV7-2 to TRBJ1-1; D gene uncertain. V lost 7 bases, J lost 11 bases, and 20 bases lay in between. The germline V gene encodes CDR1 SGHTA and CDR2 FQGNSA. This CDR3 has 13 amino acids. CDR3 protein: CASTLNGYGPAFF. The CDR3 DNA follows: TGTGCCAGCACCCTCAACGGTTATGGGCCGGCTTTCTTT.

This clonotype was seen many times. The J gene is TRBJ1-2, the V gene TRBV5-6; D remains ambiguous. The CDR3 consists of 14 residues. Germline lookup yields CDR1 SGHDT and CDR2 YYEEEE. V was clipped by 4 bases and J by 8 bases, with 18 bases between them. In DNA, the CDR3 is TGTGCCAGCAGCCCCTGGAGGGCCCCCGGAGGCTACACCTTC. This sequence encodes CASSPWRAPGGYTF.

Ten or more counts support this clonotype. This chain links TRBV19 with TRBJ1-5, with D possibly being TRBD1 (5 bases). This CDR3 spans 14 amino acids. The V end was cut by 1 base, the J end by 4 bases, with 8 bases between. CDR1 and CDR2 (germline): LNHDA, SQIVND (reference sequence). CDR3 amino acids: CASSIAGVNQPQHF. CDR3 bases: TGTGCCAGTAGTATAGCGGGGGTAAATCAGCCCCAGCATTTT.

The chain combines TRBV12-3 or TRBV12-4 with TRBJ2-7; the D gene could be TRBD1 or TRBD2 (5 bases each). The CDR3 length is 13 residues. Between the trimmed V and J ends, which lost 7 bases and 8 bases, there was a span of 18 bases. CDR3 coding DNA: TGTGCCAGCACCGGGGACGGGATACAGAAGCAGTACTTC. Translating it yields CASTGDGIQKQYF.

A few counts support this clonotype. The chain joins TRBV6-1 to TRBJ1-3; a weak D match, TRBD1 (6 bases). The ends were cut back, 10 bases at V and 2 bases at J, with 12 bases in the middle. The CDR3 consists of 13 residues. Germline V CDR1 and CDR2: MNHNS, SASEGT. This CDR3 is CATKAGAGNTIYF. DNA of the CDR3: TGTGCCACCAAAGCAGGGGCTGGAAACACCATATATTTT.

This clonotype showed up many times. V usage is TRBV30 and J usage is TRBJ1-2, with a possible D match to TRBD1 (5 bases). The CDR3 length is 12 residues. Germline CDR1 GTSNPN, CDR2 SVGIG (reference sequence). V shed 2 bases and J shed 5 bases, with 9 bases lying between them. The CDR3 coding sequence is TGTGCCTGGAGTCCGGGACTATATGGCTACACCTTC. It translates to CAWSPGLYGYTF.